The entry that follows covers one T cell receptor (beta chain) sequence. The sample comes from a study of T cells in Graves' hyperthyroidism and ophthalmopathy. TCR beta CDR3 sequences were amplified from RNA transcripts. The primer set for the first-round RT-PCR of the TCR CDR3 was HTBI. MiXCR was run by TCRdb on the multiplex PCR reads, yielding one entry per CDR3 protein. The sample contains about 610,000 distinct CDR3 sequences, around 16% of which appear only once. V trimming: 2 bases; J trimming: 6 bases; junction bases outside the gene matches: 11. Germline V gene data show CDR1 as SGHRS and CDR2 as YFSETQ. This CDR3 has 17 residues.

The TCR comes from a woman aged 40-49 years with Graves' ophthalmopathy. Sequencing input: blood. This rearrangement joins TRBV5-1 to TRBJ1-6; 7 nucleotides agree with TRBD1. CDR3 loop: CASSFTNRGGFNSPLHF. The CDR3 DNA is TGCGCCAGCAGCTTTACCAACAGAGGGGGCTTTAATTCACCCCTCCACTTT.